The rows below give T cell receptor beta chains drawn from one sample of a study of tumor-infiltrating lymphocytes in primary liver carcinoma. In TCRdb, the multiplex PCR reads were re-called with MiXCR into one record per CDR3 protein. The sample lists approximately 80,000 distinct CDR3 sequences, approximately 69% seen once, with less than 30% in the top ten. The sample comprised tumor-adjacent normal liver tissue. These receptors all stem from a man aged 40-50 years with primary liver carcinoma and hepatitis B virus infection. CDR3s include the opening cysteine and the closing phenylalanine or tryptophan. Clone size is given for some rows only: seen once, a few or many times, or a class if the clone is expanded.

clone size: .; J gene: TRBJ1-5; V gene: TRBV5-6; CDR3 protein: CASSLQGGVTNQPQHF
clone size: .; J gene: TRBJ2-1; V gene: TRBV5-6; CDR3 protein: CASSMEGLNSYNEQFF
clone size: .; J gene: TRBJ1-5; V gene: TRBV6-1; CDR3 protein: CTGSEGESDRPQHF
clone size: .; J gene: TRBJ2-5; V gene: TRBV29-1; CDR3 protein: CSVLGGGQETQYF
clone size: few; J gene: TRBJ2-7; V gene: TRBV29-1; CDR3 protein: CSVLPGVYEQYF
clone size: few; J gene: TRBJ2-2; V gene: TRBV29-1; CDR3 protein: CSVGTGNTGELFF
clone size: few; J gene: TRBJ2-3; V gene: TRBV28; CDR3 protein: CASSSSGQSPDTQYF
clone size: few; J gene: TRBJ1-5; V gene: TRBV5-4; CDR3 protein: CASSHDGNSNQPQHF
clone size: .; J gene: TRBJ1-2; V gene: TRBV29-1; CDR3 protein: CSVPSVAGRLSGYTF
clone size: .; J gene: TRBJ2-7; V gene: TRBV23-1; CDR3 protein: CASSQSGDRTDCEQYF
clone size: .; J gene: TRBJ2-3; V gene: TRBV11-1; CDR3 protein: CARNLATGTDTQYF
clone size: few; J gene: TRBJ1-1; V gene: TRBV7-9; CDR3 protein: CASSLGAGPEAFF
clone size: .; J gene: TRBJ1-5; V gene: TRBV10-2; CDR3 protein: CANSEEPYSNQPQHF
clone size: once; J gene: TRBJ2-1; V gene: TRBV6-2/TRBV6-3; CDR3 protein: CASSYRASSFF
clone size: .; J gene: TRBJ2-4; V gene: TRBV11-1; CDR3 protein: CASSFPGTRGTKNIQYF
clone size: .; J gene: TRBJ2-2; V gene: TRBV10-3; CDR3 protein: CAIMETEGGNTGEPFF
clone size: once; J gene: TRBJ2-7; V gene: TRBV28; CDR3 protein: CTGSFFGLVGGRISYEQYF
clone size: .; J gene: TRBJ2-1; V gene: TRBV5-4; CDR3 protein: CASSPRGLAGGSEQFF
clone size: .; J gene: TRBJ2-1; V gene: TRBV5-6; CDR3 protein: CASCSEAGSSYNEQFF
clone size: .; J gene: TRBJ2-2; V gene: TRBV5-6; CDR3 protein: CASSHRRGVMNTGELFF
clone size: .; J gene: TRBJ2-1; V gene: TRBV6-2/TRBV6-3; CDR3 protein: CAISSGGYNEQFF
clone size: .; J gene: TRBJ2-6; V gene: TRBV6-5; CDR3 protein: CASSRGRAGANVLTF
clone size: .; J gene: TRBJ2-7; V gene: TRBV11-2; CDR3 protein: CASSFDSTYKRYF
clone size: .; J gene: TRBJ2-1; V gene: TRBV11-3; CDR3 protein: CASGLWRQDTRGSYNEQFF
clone size: .; J gene: TRBJ2-7; V gene: TRBV4-3; CDR3 protein: CASSHGGGTGGYEQYF
clone size: many; J gene: TRBJ2-3; V gene: TRBV29-1; CDR3 protein: CSVLGTVRTSTDTQYF
clone size: .; J gene: TRBJ2-2; V gene: TRBV4-3; CDR3 protein: CASSQYLFVGLAGGTGELFF
clone size: .; J gene: TRBJ2-3; V gene: TRBV29-1; CDR3 protein: CSVRGRVTDTQYF
clone size: .; J gene: TRBJ1-1; V gene: TRBV12-3/TRBV12-4; CDR3 protein: CAKSSTGTGVTEAFF
clone size: .; J gene: TRBJ1-1; V gene: TRBV4-2; CDR3 protein: CARSLSGTGSEASF
clone size: .; J gene: TRBJ1-1; V gene: TRBV11-2; CDR3 protein: CASSPGHLNTEAFF
clone size: few; J gene: TRBJ2-3; V gene: TRBV20-1; CDR3 protein: CSAGTSGDTQYF
clone size: .; J gene: TRBJ2-7; V gene: TRBV29-1; CDR3 protein: CSVEARGRDSYEQYF
clone size: .; J gene: TRBJ1-2; V gene: TRBV4-3; CDR3 protein: CANSQGGGGRGYTF
clone size: once; J gene: TRBJ2-1; V gene: TRBV10-3; CDR3 protein: CAITGGLADYKSSFYNEQFF